This is a list of T cell receptor beta chains from one sample in a study of shared clonotypes between healthy human individuals. Assay used: immunoSEQ multiplex PCR; TCRdb lists only in-frame clones, some missing. The sample includes about 120,000 clones, roughly 70% seen only once; the top ten take about 22%. Sequencing input: memory CD8+ T cells sorted from blood. The receptors were gathered from a woman in her 30s in good health. CDR3s include the opening cysteine and the closing phenylalanine or tryptophan. Fields, in order: CDR3 protein, CDR3 DNA, D gene, clone size, V gene, J gene. A D gene is named only where the DNA matches it firmly. Some rows mark clone size as missing; the rest say once, few, many or name a class of expanded clone.

CASSVTKQPSNQPQHF,TGTGCCAGCAGCGTGACAAAACAGCCTAGCAATCAGCCCCAGCATTTT,NA,NA,TRBV9,TRBJ1-5
CASSYRTSGDNEQFF,TGTGCCAGCAGTTACCGGACTAGCGGCGACAATGAGCAGTTCTTC,TRBD2,NA,TRBV6-5,TRBJ2-1
CASSVTGGEGYTF,TGCGCCAGCAGCGTTACAGGGGGCGAAGGCTACACCTTC,TRBD1,few,TRBV10-1,TRBJ1-2
CASTDRDRADEQYF,TGTGCCAGCACCGACCGGGACAGGGCTGACGAGCAGTACTTC,TRBD1,NA,TRBV11-2,TRBJ2-7
CASSQEGRLGLAGKGFYNEQFF,TGCGCCAGCAGCCAAGAAGGGAGACTAGGGCTAGCGGGAAAGGGGTTCTACAATGAGCAGTTCTTC,TRBD2,NA,TRBV4-1,TRBJ2-1
CASSYAATYEQYF,TGTGCCAGCAGTTACGCTGCCACCTACGAGCAGTACTTC,NA,NA,TRBV6-6,TRBJ2-7
CASSLLRAGGTQYF,TGTGCCAGCAGCTTACTCAGGGCCGGGGGTACGCAGTATTTT,NA,NA,TRBV11-2,TRBJ2-3
CASSDSSGASSEQYF,TGTGCCAGCAGTGACTCGTCGGGAGCTTCGTCCGAGCAGTACTTC,NA,few,TRBV6-5,TRBJ2-7
CASSSVGEQFF,TGTGCCAGCAGCTCCGTCGGTGAGCAGTTCTTC,NA,NA,TRBV5-4,TRBJ2-1
CASSSPAEGTGELFF,TGTGCCAGCAGTTCCCCCGCCGAGGGCACCGGGGAGCTGTTTTTT,NA,NA,TRBV28,TRBJ2-2